This TCR beta chain was identified in a study of blood T cell repertoires in COVID-19. CDR3 length: 14 residues. V trimming: 4 bases; J trimming: 8 bases; junction bases outside the gene matches: 11. CDR1 is SGHRS and CDR2 is YFSETQ in the germline V gene. Study members were between roughly 18 and 100 years old and lived in about two dozen US regions. Cohort assignment relied on participant-reported clinical history. In the original workflow: Amplifying reference gene primers gave estimates of nucleated cell counts. The data were produced by immunoSEQ multiplex PCR, yet TCRdb's version contains in-frame clones alone and is incomplete. V, J and clone size derive from that table, while D and trimming were established from the DNA sequence. The table has hundreds of thousands of clones, roughly 87% seen once.

Sequencing input: PBMCs or T cells enriched from blood (not recorded which). The gene calls are TRBV5-1 and TRBJ1-2; 7 bases are a match to TRBD1. The TCR sequence derives from a woman in her forties with acute COVID-19. The DNA for the CDR3 is TGCGCCAGCAGCGTAATCACAGGGGCCGCAGGCTACACCTTC. Translating it yields CASSVITGAAGYTF. Complete variable domain (other parts from reference TRBV5-1 and TRBJ1-2): KAGVTQTPRYLIKTRGQQVTLSCSPISGHRSVSWYQQTPGQGLQFLFEYFSETQRNKGNFPGRFSGRQFSNSRSEMNVSTLELGDSALYLCASSVITGAAGYTFGSGTRLTVV.